This entry features one T cell receptor beta chain sequence. Source study methods: Estimated nucleated cell counts came from reference gene primer amplification. The repertoire was sequenced with immunoSEQ multiplex PCR; TCRdb's copy has only in-frame clones and lacks some. V, J and clone size are those of that table, while D and trimming were read from the DNA. The table records about 70,000 clones, 88% of them present only once. V was trimmed by 0 bases and J by 1 base, leaving 13 bases between them. CDR3 length equals 16 residues. Germline CDR1 is KGHSH and CDR2 is LQKENI. The data were obtained in a study of blood T cell repertoires in COVID-19. Study summary: The United States, Italy and Spain supplied acute and convalescent COVID-19 samples.

Material: peripheral blood. The sequence was obtained from a human donor in a cohort sampled during active COVID-19. This rearrangement joins TRBV18 to TRBJ2-7, with TRBD2 as a possible D gene (6 bases). DNA of the CDR3: TGTGCCAGCTCACCACCGGAGGGCGGGATGTCCTACGAGCAGTACTTC. Amino acid sequence: CASSPPEGGMSYEQYF.